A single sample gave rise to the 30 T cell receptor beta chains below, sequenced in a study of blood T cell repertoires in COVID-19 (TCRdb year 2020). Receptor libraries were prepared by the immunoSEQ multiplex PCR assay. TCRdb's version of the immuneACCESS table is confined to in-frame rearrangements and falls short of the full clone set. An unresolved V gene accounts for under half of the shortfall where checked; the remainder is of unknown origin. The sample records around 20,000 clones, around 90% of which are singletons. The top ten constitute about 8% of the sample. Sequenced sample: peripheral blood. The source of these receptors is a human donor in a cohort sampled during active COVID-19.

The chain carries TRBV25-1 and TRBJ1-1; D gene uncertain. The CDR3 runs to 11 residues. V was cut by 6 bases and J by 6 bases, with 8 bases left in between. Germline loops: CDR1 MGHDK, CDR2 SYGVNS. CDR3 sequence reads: CASSRRAEAFF. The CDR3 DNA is TGTGCCAGCAGCCGAAGAGCTGAAGCTTTCTTT.

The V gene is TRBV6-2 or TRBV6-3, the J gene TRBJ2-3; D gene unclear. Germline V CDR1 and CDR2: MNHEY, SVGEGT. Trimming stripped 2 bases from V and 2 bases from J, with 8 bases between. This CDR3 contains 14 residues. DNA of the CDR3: TGTGCCAGCAGTTACAGTGGCACCACAGATACGCAGTATTTT. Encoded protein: CASSYSGTTDTQYF.

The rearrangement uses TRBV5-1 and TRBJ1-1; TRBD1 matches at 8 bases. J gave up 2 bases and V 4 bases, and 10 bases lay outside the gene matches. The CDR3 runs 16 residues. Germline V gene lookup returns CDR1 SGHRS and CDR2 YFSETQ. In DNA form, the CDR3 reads TGCGCCAGCAGCCCGGGGACAGGCACAGGAAACACTGAAGCTTTCTTT. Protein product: CASSPGTGTGNTEAFF.

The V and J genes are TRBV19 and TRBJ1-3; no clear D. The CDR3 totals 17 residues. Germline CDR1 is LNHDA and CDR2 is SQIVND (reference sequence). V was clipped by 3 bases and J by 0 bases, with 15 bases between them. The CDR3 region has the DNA TGTGCCAGTAGTATTAACTTCAGGATCCTCTCTGGAAACACCATATATTTT. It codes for CASSINFRILSGNTIYF.

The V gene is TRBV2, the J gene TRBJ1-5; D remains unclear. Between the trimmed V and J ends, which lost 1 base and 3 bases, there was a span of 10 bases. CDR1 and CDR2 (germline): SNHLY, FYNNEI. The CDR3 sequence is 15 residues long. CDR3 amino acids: CASSEVQAYNQPQHF. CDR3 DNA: TGTGCCAGCAGTGAAGTGCAGGCTTACAATCAGCCCCAGCATTTT.

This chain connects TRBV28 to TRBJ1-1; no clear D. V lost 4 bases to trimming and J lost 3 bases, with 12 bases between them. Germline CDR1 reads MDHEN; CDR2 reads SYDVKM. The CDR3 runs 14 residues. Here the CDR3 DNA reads TGTGCCAGCAGTTCACCTCAGGTTCACACTGAAGCTTTCTTT. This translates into CASSSPQVHTEAFF.

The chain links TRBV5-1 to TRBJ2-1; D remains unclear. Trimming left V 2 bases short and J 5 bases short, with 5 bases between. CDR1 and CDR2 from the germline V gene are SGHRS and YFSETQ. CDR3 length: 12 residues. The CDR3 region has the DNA TGCGCCAGCAGCTTCACGGACAATGAGCAGTTCTTC. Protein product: CASSFTDNEQFF.

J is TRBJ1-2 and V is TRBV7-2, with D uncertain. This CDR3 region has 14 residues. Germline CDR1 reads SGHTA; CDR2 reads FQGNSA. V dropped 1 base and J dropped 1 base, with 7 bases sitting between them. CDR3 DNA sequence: TGTGCCAGCAGCTTAGGGGCCAATAACTATGGCTACACCTTC. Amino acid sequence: CASSLGANNYGYTF.

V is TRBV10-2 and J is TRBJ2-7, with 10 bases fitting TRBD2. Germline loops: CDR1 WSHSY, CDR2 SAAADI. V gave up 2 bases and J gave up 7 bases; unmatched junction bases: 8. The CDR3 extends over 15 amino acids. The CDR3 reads CASSEGLAARGEQYF. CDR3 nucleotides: TGCGCCAGCAGTGAGGGACTAGCGGCCCGCGGGGAGCAGTACTTC.

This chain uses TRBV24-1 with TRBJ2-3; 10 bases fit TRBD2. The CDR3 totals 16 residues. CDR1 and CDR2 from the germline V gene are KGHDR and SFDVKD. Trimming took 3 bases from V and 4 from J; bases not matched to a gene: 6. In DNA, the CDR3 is TGTGCCACCAGTGATCGGAGCGGGGGGGAGGCAGATACGCAGTATTTT. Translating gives CATSDRSGGEADTQYF.

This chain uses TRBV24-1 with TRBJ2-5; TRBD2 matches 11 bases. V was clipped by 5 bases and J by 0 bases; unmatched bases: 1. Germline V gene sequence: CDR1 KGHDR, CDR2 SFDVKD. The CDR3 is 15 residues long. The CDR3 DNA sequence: TGTGCCACCAGTGCTAGCGGGGGGTACCAAGAGACCCAGTACTTC. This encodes CATSASGGYQETQYF.

This CDR3 reads CASSVQRGTDTQYF. In nucleotides, the CDR3 is TGTGCCAGCAGTGTCCAGCGGGGCACAGATACGCAGTATTTT. The chain combines TRBV7-8 with TRBJ2-3, with D possibly matching TRBD2 (6 bases). This CDR3 comprises 14 residues. Trimming removed 6 bases at V and 1 base at J, with 11 bases between. The germline gives CDR1 SGHVS, CDR2 FQNEAQ.

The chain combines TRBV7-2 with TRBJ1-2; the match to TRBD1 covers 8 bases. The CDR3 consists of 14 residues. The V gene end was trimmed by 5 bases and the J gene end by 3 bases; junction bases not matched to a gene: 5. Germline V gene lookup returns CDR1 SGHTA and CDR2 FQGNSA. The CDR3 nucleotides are TGTGCCAGCAGCGAAGACAGGGGTCACTATGGCTACACCTTC. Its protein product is CASSEDRGHYGYTF.

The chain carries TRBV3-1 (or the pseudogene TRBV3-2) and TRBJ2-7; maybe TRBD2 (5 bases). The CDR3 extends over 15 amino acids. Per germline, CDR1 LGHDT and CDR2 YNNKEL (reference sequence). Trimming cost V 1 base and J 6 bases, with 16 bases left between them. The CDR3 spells CASSQGASLSLEQYF. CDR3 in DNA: TGTGCCAGCAGCCAAGGGGCTAGCCTCTCTCTCGAGCAGTACTTC.

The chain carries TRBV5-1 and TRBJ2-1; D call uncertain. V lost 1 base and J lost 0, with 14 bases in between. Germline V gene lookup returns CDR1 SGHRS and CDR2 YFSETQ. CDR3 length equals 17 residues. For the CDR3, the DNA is TGCGCCAGCAGCTTGAATTTTGGTCAGCGCTCCTACAATGAGCAGTTCTTC. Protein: CASSLNFGQRSYNEQFF.

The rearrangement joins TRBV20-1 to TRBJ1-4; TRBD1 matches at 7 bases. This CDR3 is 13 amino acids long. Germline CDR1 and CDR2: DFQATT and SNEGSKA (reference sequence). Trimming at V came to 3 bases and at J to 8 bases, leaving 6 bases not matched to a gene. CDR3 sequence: CSASLQGGEKLFF. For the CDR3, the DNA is TGCAGTGCTAGTTTGCAGGGGGGAGAAAAACTGTTTTTT.

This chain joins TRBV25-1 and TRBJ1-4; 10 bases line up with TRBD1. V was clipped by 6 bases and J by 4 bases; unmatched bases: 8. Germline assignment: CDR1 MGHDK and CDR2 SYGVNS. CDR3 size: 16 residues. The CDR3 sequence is CASRKGQGTSNEKLFF. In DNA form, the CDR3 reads TGTGCCAGCAGGAAGGGACAGGGGACAAGTAATGAAAAACTGTTTTTT.

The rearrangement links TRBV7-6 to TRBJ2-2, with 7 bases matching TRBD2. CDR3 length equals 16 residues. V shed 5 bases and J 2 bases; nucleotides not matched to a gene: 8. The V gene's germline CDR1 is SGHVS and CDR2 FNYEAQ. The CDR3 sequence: CASSPARGGNTGELFF. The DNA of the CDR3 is TGTGCCAGCAGCCCCGCTCGCGGGGGTAACACCGGGGAGCTGTTTTTT.

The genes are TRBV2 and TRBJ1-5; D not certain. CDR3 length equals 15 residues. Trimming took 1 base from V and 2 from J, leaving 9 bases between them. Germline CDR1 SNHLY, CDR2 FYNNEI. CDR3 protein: CASSEDLGGNQPQHF. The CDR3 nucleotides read TGTGCCAGCAGTGAAGATTTGGGAGGCAATCAGCCCCAGCATTTT.

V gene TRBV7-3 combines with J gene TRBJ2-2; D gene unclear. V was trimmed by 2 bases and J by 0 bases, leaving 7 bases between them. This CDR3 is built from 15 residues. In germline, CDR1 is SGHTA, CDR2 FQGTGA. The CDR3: CASSLLSANTGELFF. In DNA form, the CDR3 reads TGTGCCAGCAGCTTATTGTCCGCGAACACCGGGGAGCTGTTTTTT. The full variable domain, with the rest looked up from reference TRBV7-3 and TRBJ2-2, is GAGVSQTPSNKVTEKGKYVELRCDPISGHTALYWYRQSLGQGPEFLIYFQGTGAADDSGLPNDRFFAVRPEGSVSTLKIQRTERGDSAVYLCASSLLSANTGELFFGEGSRLTVL.

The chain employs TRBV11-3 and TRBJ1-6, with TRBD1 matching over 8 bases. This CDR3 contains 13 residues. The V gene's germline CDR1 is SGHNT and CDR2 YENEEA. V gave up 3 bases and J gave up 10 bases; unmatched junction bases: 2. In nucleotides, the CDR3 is TGTGCCAGCAGCTTTCGGACAGGGTCACCCCTCCACTTT. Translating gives CASSFRTGSPLHF.

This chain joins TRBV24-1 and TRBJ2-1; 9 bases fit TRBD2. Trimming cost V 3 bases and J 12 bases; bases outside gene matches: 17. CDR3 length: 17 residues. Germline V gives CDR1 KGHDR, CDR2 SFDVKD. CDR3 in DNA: TGTGCCACCAGTGATCCCTCCGGAGGCGGGGGGGGGCAGGGGCAGTTCTTC. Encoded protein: CATSDPSGGGGGQGQFF.

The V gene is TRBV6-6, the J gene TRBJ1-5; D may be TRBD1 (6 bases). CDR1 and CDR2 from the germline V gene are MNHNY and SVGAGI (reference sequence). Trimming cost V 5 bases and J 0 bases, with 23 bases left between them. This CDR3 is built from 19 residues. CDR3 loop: CASSPRGGASRRSNQPQHF. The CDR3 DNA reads TGTGCCAGCAGTCCACGGGGGGGGGCCTCCCGCCGTAGCAATCAGCCCCAGCATTTT.

CDR3 sequence (DNA): TGTGCCAGCAGCGTAAACGGGAGATCCTACAATGAGCAGTTCTTC. Its translation is CASSVNGRSYNEQFF. The chain carries TRBV9 and TRBJ2-1; possibly TRBD2 for D (6 bases). Germline values: CDR1 SGDLS, CDR2 YYNGEE. The CDR3 spans 15 residues. Trimming took off 1 base at V and 1 base at J, with 9 bases between the two ends.

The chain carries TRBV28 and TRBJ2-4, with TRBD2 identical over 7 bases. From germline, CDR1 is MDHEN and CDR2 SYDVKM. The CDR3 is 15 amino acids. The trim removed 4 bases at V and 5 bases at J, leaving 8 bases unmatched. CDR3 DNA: TGTGCCAGCAGTTCCGGAGCGGGGCTCCAAAACATTCAGTACTTC. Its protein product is CASSSGAGLQNIQYF.

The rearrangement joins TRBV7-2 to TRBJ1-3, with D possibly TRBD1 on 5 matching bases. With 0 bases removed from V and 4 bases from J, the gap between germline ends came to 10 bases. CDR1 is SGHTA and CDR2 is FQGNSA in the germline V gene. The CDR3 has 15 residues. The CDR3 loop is CASSLAQGSGNTIYF. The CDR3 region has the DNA TGTGCCAGCAGCTTAGCGCAGGGTTCAGGAAACACCATATATTTT.

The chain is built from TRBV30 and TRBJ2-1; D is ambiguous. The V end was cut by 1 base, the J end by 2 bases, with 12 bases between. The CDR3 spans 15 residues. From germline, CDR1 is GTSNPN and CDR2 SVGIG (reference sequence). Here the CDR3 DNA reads TGTGCCTGGAGTGGAATCGGAGCCCCCTACAATGAGCAGTTCTTC. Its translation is CAWSGIGAPYNEQFF.

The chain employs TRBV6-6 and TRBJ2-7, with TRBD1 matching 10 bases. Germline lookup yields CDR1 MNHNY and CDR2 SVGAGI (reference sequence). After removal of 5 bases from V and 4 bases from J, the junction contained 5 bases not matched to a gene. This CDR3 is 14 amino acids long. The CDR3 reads CASSQGQGFYEQYF. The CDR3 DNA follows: TGTGCCAGCAGTCAGGGACAGGGGTTTTACGAGCAGTACTTC.

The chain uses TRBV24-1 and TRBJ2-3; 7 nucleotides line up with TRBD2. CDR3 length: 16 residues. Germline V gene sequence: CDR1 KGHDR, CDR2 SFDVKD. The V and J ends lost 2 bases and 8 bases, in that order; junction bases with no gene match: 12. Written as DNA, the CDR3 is TGTGCCACCAGTGATTCCCCGGCTTCCCGCGGGGGTACGCAGTATTTT. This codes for CATSDSPASRGGTQYF.

CDR3 nucleotide sequence: TGTGCCAGCAGCTTAGGTAACCAAGAGACCCAGTACTTC. It translates to CASSLGNQETQYF. The V and J genes are TRBV7-6 and TRBJ2-5; no firm D call. V dropped 1 base and J dropped 0 bases, with 3 bases sitting between them. CDR1 is SGHVS, CDR2 FNYEAQ, per germline. The CDR3 totals 13 residues.